This is a list of T cell receptor beta chains from one sample in a study of T cells after yellow fever vaccination. TCRdb re-called the 5' RACE reads with MiXCR, one entry per CDR3 protein. The sample lists some 290,000 distinct CDR3 sequences; about 11% were seen once. Here the sequenced sample was CD4+ T cells sorted from PBMCs, taken 45 days after the yellow fever booster vaccination. These receptors all stem from a man aged 18 to 35 who received the YFV17D yellow fever vaccine. The CDR3 runs from the conserved cysteine through the conserved F or W. The D gene is left open where the match is weak. Some rows have no size entry. The others give once, few or many, or a class for an expanded clone.

clone_size: .; v_call: TRBV7-2; j_call: TRBJ2-5; d_call: .; cdr3_aa: CASSLVGRRGRGETQYF; cdr3_nt: TGTGCCAGCAGCTTAGTAGGGAGACGGGGCCGGGGAGAGACCCAGTACTTC
clone_size: .; v_call: TRBV20-1; j_call: TRBJ1-5; d_call: .; cdr3_aa: CSARRQENQPQHF; cdr3_nt: TGCAGTGCTAGGCGACAGGAGAATCAGCCCCAGCATTTT
clone_size: once; v_call: TRBV7-9; j_call: TRBJ2-7; d_call: .; cdr3_aa: CASSRQQYSYEQYF; cdr3_nt: TGTGCCAGCAGCCGACAACAGTACTCCTACGAGCAGTACTTC
clone_size: few; v_call: TRBV25-1; j_call: TRBJ2-5; d_call: .; cdr3_aa: CASRRGHGWETQYF; cdr3_nt: TGTGCCAGCAGAAGGGGACATGGGTGGGAGACCCAGTACTTC
clone_size: .; v_call: TRBV5-1; j_call: TRBJ2-3; d_call: .; cdr3_aa: CASSLLLNRDTDTQYF; cdr3_nt: TGCGCCAGCAGCTTGTTGCTAAACCGAGACACAGATACGCAGTATTTT
clone_size: once; v_call: TRBV19; j_call: TRBJ2-6; d_call: .; cdr3_aa: CASKEWVAGANVLTF; cdr3_nt: TGTGCCAGTAAGGAATGGGTGGCTGGGGCCAACGTCCTGACTTTC
clone_size: few; v_call: TRBV5-1; j_call: TRBJ2-3; d_call: .; cdr3_aa: CASTRGRSTDTQYF; cdr3_nt: TGCGCCAGCACCCGGGGAAGAAGCACAGATACGCAGTATTTT
clone_size: .; v_call: TRBV5-1; j_call: TRBJ2-3; d_call: .; cdr3_aa: CASSLEATTDTQYF; cdr3_nt: TGCGCCAGCAGCTTGGAGGCTACCACAGATACGCAGTATTTT
clone_size: .; v_call: TRBV7-2; j_call: TRBJ2-3; d_call: TRBD2; cdr3_aa: CASSLAGGESDTQYF; cdr3_nt: TGTGCCAGCAGCTTAGCGGGGGGGGAGTCGGATACGCAGTATTTT
clone_size: .; v_call: TRBV7-2; j_call: TRBJ1-5; d_call: .; cdr3_aa: CASSSGRSVNQPQHF; cdr3_nt: TGTGCCAGCAGCTCCGGCAGATCGGTGAATCAGCCCCAGCATTTT
clone_size: few; v_call: TRBV5-1; j_call: TRBJ2-1; d_call: .; cdr3_aa: CASSLYRDSGSYNEQFF; cdr3_nt: TGCGCCAGCAGCTTATATAGGGACTCGGGCTCCTACAATGAGCAGTTCTTC
clone_size: few; v_call: TRBV27; j_call: TRBJ1-6; d_call: .; cdr3_aa: CASSLFTGGNRSPLHF; cdr3_nt: TGTGCCAGCAGTTTATTTACCGGAGGGAATCGTTCACCCCTCCACTTT
clone_size: .; v_call: TRBV9; j_call: TRBJ1-5; d_call: TRBD1; cdr3_aa: CASSVGGQGGQPQHF; cdr3_nt: TGTGCCAGCAGCGTTGGGGGACAGGGTGGACAGCCCCAGCATTTT
clone_size: .; v_call: TRBV11-2; j_call: TRBJ2-3; d_call: .; cdr3_aa: CASSLGLGVDTQYF; cdr3_nt: TGTGCCAGCAGCTTAGGTTTAGGGGTAGATACGCAGTATTTT
clone_size: few; v_call: TRBV6-5; j_call: TRBJ2-7; d_call: .; cdr3_aa: CASSYSQTADEQYF; cdr3_nt: TGTGCCAGCAGTTACTCCCAGACCGCGGACGAGCAGTACTTC
clone_size: .; v_call: TRBV30; j_call: TRBJ2-6; d_call: .; cdr3_aa: CAWAKRGHPGANVLTF; cdr3_nt: TGTGCCTGGGCGAAAAGGGGACACCCTGGGGCCAACGTCCTGACTTTC
clone_size: .; v_call: TRBV12-3/TRBV12-4; j_call: TRBJ2-5; d_call: TRBD1; cdr3_aa: CASSDWDRPWSQYF; cdr3_nt: TGTGCCAGCAGCGACTGGGACAGGCCTTGGTCCCAGTACTTC
clone_size: .; v_call: TRBV3-1; j_call: TRBJ2-5; d_call: TRBD1; cdr3_aa: CASSRAGTAQETQYF; cdr3_nt: TGTGCCAGCAGCCGGGCTGGGACAGCCCAAGAGACCCAGTACTTC
clone_size: many; v_call: TRBV20-1; j_call: TRBJ2-7; d_call: TRBD2; cdr3_aa: CSVWRAGAYEQYF; cdr3_nt: TGCAGTGTTTGGCGGGCGGGGGCCTACGAGCAGTACTTC
clone_size: .; v_call: TRBV7-2; j_call: TRBJ2-3; d_call: TRBD1; cdr3_aa: CASSSRRQGASTDTQYF; cdr3_nt: TGTGCCAGCAGCTCCCGAAGGCAGGGGGCTAGCACAGATACGCAGTATTTT
clone_size: many; v_call: TRBV7-2; j_call: TRBJ1-5; d_call: .; cdr3_aa: CASSKDPNQPQHF; cdr3_nt: TGTGCCAGCAGCAAAGATCCCAATCAGCCCCAGCATTTT
clone_size: many; v_call: TRBV25-1; j_call: TRBJ2-5; d_call: .; cdr3_aa: CASSEGQLQETQYF; cdr3_nt: TGTGCCAGCAGTGAAGGCCAGCTGCAAGAGACCCAGTACTTC
clone_size: .; v_call: TRBV7-8; j_call: TRBJ2-3; d_call: TRBD2; cdr3_aa: CASSVHSGIGTDTQYF; cdr3_nt: TGTGCCAGCAGCGTACATAGCGGGATTGGCACAGATACGCAGTATTTT
clone_size: many; v_call: TRBV7-3; j_call: TRBJ2-5; d_call: .; cdr3_aa: CASSKTAQYQETQYF; cdr3_nt: TGTGCCAGCAGCAAGACTGCCCAGTACCAAGAGACCCAGTACTTC
clone_size: few; v_call: TRBV20-1; j_call: TRBJ2-7; d_call: .; cdr3_aa: CSATTPMGGLAYEQYF; cdr3_nt: TGCAGTGCTACCACCCCGATGGGGGGGCTAGCCTACGAGCAGTACTTC
clone_size: .; v_call: TRBV7-9; j_call: TRBJ2-3; d_call: .; cdr3_aa: CASSLGQGLDTQYF; cdr3_nt: TGTGCCAGCAGCTTGGGGCAGGGGCTTGATACGCAGTATTTT
clone_size: .; v_call: TRBV4-2; j_call: TRBJ1-2; d_call: TRBD1; cdr3_aa: CASSQEGGSGGSGDYGYTF; cdr3_nt: TGTGCCAGCAGCCAAGAAGGCGGGTCAGGGGGTTCGGGGGACTATGGCTACACCTTC
clone_size: few; v_call: TRBV6-2/TRBV6-3; j_call: TRBJ2-7; d_call: .; cdr3_aa: CASTPLFSREQYF; cdr3_nt: TGTGCCAGCACCCCCCTGTTCTCCCGCGAGCAGTACTTC
clone_size: .; v_call: TRBV20-1; j_call: TRBJ2-5; d_call: TRBD1; cdr3_aa: CSARTGGETQYF; cdr3_nt: TGCAGTGCTAGGACAGGGGGGGAGACCCAGTACTTC
clone_size: .; v_call: TRBV7-2; j_call: TRBJ1-2; d_call: TRBD1; cdr3_aa: CASSSWTGPYGYTF; cdr3_nt: TGTGCCAGCAGCTCCTGGACAGGGCCCTATGGCTACACCTTC
clone_size: few; v_call: TRBV6-5; j_call: TRBJ1-5; d_call: .; cdr3_aa: CASSYSAGSQPQHF; cdr3_nt: TGTGCCAGCAGTTACTCGGCGGGTAGTCAGCCCCAGCATTTT
clone_size: .; v_call: TRBV7-8; j_call: TRBJ2-5; d_call: TRBD1; cdr3_aa: CASSIQGAREETQYF; cdr3_nt: TGTGCCAGCAGCATACAGGGGGCTCGGGAAGAGACCCAGTACTTC
clone_size: .; v_call: TRBV5-1; j_call: TRBJ1-1; d_call: .; cdr3_aa: CASSLAPGVGTEAFF; cdr3_nt: TGCGCCAGCAGCTTGGCTCCGGGGGTGGGCACTGAAGCTTTCTTT
clone_size: .; v_call: TRBV7-8; j_call: TRBJ2-3; d_call: .; cdr3_aa: CASSPPLATITDTQYF; cdr3_nt: TGTGCCAGCAGCCCGCCGCTAGCGACGATCACAGATACGCAGTATTTT
clone_size: many; v_call: TRBV7-2; j_call: TRBJ1-2; d_call: .; cdr3_aa: CASSSAGGYGYTF; cdr3_nt: TGTGCCAGCAGCTCCGCAGGCGGGTATGGCTACACCTTC
clone_size: many; v_call: TRBV25-1; j_call: TRBJ2-3; d_call: .; cdr3_aa: CASSAPGWGLNTQYF; cdr3_nt: TGTGCCAGCAGTGCACCAGGGTGGGGACTCAATACGCAGTATTTT
clone_size: .; v_call: TRBV5-1; j_call: TRBJ2-7; d_call: .; cdr3_aa: CASSQGGTDYEQYF; cdr3_nt: TGCGCCAGCAGCCAGGGTGGAACAGACTACGAGCAGTACTTC
clone_size: few; v_call: TRBV7-2; j_call: TRBJ2-5; d_call: .; cdr3_aa: CASLKRIQETQYF; cdr3_nt: TGTGCCAGCCTAAAACGGATACAAGAGACCCAGTACTTC
clone_size: .; v_call: TRBV4-2; j_call: TRBJ2-2; d_call: TRBD1; cdr3_aa: CASSLSGQGTSGELFF; cdr3_nt: TGTGCCAGCAGCCTTTCGGGACAGGGGACGTCGGGGGAGCTGTTTTTT
clone_size: many; v_call: TRBV29-1; j_call: TRBJ2-6; d_call: .; cdr3_aa: CSVHGGAGANVLTF; cdr3_nt: TGCAGCGTTCACGGCGGGGCTGGGGCCAACGTCCTGACTTTC
clone_size: .; v_call: TRBV27; j_call: TRBJ2-2; d_call: TRBD1; cdr3_aa: CASSSDRGPNTGELFF; cdr3_nt: TGTGCCAGCAGTTCTGACAGGGGGCCGAACACCGGGGAGCTGTTTTTT
clone_size: .; v_call: TRBV6-1; j_call: TRBJ2-2; d_call: .; cdr3_aa: CASSDQRTNTGELFF; cdr3_nt: TGTGCCAGCAGTGACCAGCGTACGAACACCGGGGAGCTGTTTTTT
clone_size: many; v_call: TRBV5-1; j_call: TRBJ2-2; d_call: TRBD1; cdr3_aa: CASSLGPGQTNTGELFF; cdr3_nt: TGCGCCAGCAGCTTGGGGCCGGGACAGACGAACACCGGGGAGCTGTTTTTT
clone_size: few; v_call: TRBV7-2; j_call: TRBJ1-1; d_call: .; cdr3_aa: CASSFQWNTEAFF; cdr3_nt: TGTGCCAGCAGCTTCCAATGGAACACTGAAGCTTTCTTT